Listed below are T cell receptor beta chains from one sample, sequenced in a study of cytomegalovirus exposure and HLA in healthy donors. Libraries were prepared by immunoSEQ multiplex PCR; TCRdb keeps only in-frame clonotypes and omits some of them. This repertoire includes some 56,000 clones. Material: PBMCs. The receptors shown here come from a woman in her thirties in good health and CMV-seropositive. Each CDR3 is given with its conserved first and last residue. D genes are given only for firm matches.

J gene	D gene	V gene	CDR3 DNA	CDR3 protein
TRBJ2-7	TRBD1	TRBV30	TGTGCCTGGAACCGGGACAGTACCTACGAGCAGTACTTC	CAWNRDSTYEQYF
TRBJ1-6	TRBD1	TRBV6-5	TGTGCCAGCAGTAATGACAGGGGACCCAATTCACCCCTACACTTT	CASSNDRGPNSPLHF
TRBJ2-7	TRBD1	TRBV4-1	TGCGCCAGCAGCCAATTTCTCTCCGGGACAGGGGCCCGCGAGCAGTACTTC	CASSQFLSGTGAREQYF
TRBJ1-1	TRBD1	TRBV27	TGTGCCACCTCCCGAGGGGGCGCACAGGAGACTGAAGCTTTCTTT	CATSRGGAQETEAFF
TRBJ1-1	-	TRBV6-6	TGTGCCAGCAGTTACGGCGGGGGAAACACTGAAGCTTTCTTT	CASSYGGGNTEAFF
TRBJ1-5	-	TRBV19	TGTGCCAGCTCCTACAGGGATCAGCCCCAGCATTTT	CASSYRDQPQHF
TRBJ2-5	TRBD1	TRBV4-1	TGCGCCAGCAGCCCTGGACAGGAGCTCCCGCTATCTTGGGAGACCCAGTACTTC	CASSPGQELPLSWETQYF
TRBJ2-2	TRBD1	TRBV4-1	TGCGCCAGCAGCCAAGGGACAGGGGTCACCGGGGAGCTGTTTTTT	CASSQGTGVTGELFF
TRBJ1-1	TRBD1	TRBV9	TGTGCCAGCAGCGCGACAGGGCGGACTGAAGCTTTCTTT	CASSATGRTEAFF
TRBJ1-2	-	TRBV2	TGTGCCAGCAGTGAATGGAGGACAGATTATGGCTACACCTTC	CASSEWRTDYGYTF
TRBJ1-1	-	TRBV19	TGTGCCAGTAGTACCCTAGTAGCTGAAGCTTTCTTT	CASSTLVAEAFF
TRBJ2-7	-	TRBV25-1	TGTGCCAGCAGTGAATCGTCGGGGGTCTACGAGCAGTACTTC	CASSESSGVYEQYF
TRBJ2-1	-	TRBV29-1	TGCAGCGTTGGAGTTGTGCTTTCCAATGAGCAGTTCTTC	CSVGVVLSNEQFF
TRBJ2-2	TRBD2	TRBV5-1	TGCGCCAGCAGCACGGAGTTAGCGGGGAACACCGGGGAGCTGTTTTTT	CASSTELAGNTGELFF
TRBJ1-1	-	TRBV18	TGTGCCAGCTCACAACTTGAAGCTTTCTTT	CASSQLEAFF
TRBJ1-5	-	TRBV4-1	TGCGCCAGCAGCCAAGTTGGGGGGTCTCAGCACCAGCATTTT	CASSQVGGSQHQHF
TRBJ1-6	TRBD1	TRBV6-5	TGTGCCAGCAGTTATGGGGACAGTACACCCCTCCACTTT	CASSYGDSTPLHF
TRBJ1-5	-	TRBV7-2	TGTGCCAGCAGCTTGGGACTCCCGCGTCAGCCCCAGCATTTT	CASSLGLPRQPQHF
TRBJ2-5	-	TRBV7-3	TGTGCCAGCAGCTTACAGGGTCAACAAGAGACCCAGTACTTC	CASSLQGQQETQYF
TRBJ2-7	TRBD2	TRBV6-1	TGTGCCAGCAGCTTACGACTAGCGGCCTACGAGCAGTACTTC	CASSLRLAAYEQYF
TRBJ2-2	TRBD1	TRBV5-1	TGCGCCAGCAGCTTAAATCAGGGGGCATGGGAGCTGTTTTTT	CASSLNQGAWELFF
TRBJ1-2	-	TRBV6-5	TGTGCCAGCAGTTACTCGGCATCCTATGGCTACACCTTC	CASSYSASYGYTF
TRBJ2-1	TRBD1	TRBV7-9	TGTGCCAGCAGCGGCACAGGGGGTGGGGGTGAGCAGTTCTTC	CASSGTGGGGEQFF
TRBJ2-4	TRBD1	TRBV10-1	TGCGCCAGCAGTGCGGGACAGGGGAACACCAAAAACATTCAGTACTTC	CASSAGQGNTKNIQYF
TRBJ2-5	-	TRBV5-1	TGCGCCAGCAGCTTGGAGGGGTACACAACAGAGACCCAGTACTTC	CASSLEGYTTETQYF
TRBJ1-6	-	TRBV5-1	TGCGCCAGCAGCTTGGGCAGGGGTGATTCACCCCTACACTTT	CASSLGRGDSPLHF
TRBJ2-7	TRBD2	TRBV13	TGTGCCAGCAGCCCAACTAGCGGGATTTCCTACGAGCAGTACTTC	CASSPTSGISYEQYF
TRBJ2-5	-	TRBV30	TGTGCCTGCCGGGTGGTACAAGAGACCCAGTACTTC	CACRVVQETQYF
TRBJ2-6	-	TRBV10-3	TGTGCCATCGGGTCCTCAGGGGACGGGGCCAACGTCCTGACTTTC	CAIGSSGDGANVLTF
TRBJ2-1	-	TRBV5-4	TGTGCCAGCAGCTTGGACAGCCCCGACAATGAGCAGTTCTTC	CASSLDSPDNEQFF
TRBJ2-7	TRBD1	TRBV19	TGTGCCAGTACCGACAGGGGAACCTACGAGCAGTACTTC	CASTDRGTYEQYF
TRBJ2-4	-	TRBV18	TGTGCCAGCTCCTTCGGACAGCAAAACATTCAGTACTTC	CASSFGQQNIQYF
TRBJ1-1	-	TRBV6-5	TGTGCCAGCAGTTACAGCACAGGGGAAGCTTTCTTT	CASSYSTGEAFF
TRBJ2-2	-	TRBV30	TGTGCCTGGAGTGTCTGGACTTTGAACACCGGGGAGCTGTTTTTT	CAWSVWTLNTGELFF
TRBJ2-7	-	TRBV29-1	TGCAGCGTTTTAACCGGGACTGTATACGAGCAGTACTTC	CSVLTGTVYEQYF
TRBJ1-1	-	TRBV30	TGTGCCGGGAAGCGGGGAACCCTAAAGAACACTGAAGCTTTCTTT	CAGKRGTLKNTEAFF
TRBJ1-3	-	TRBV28	TGTGCCAGCAGTTTTGGGGGGGGCATCTCTGGAAACACCATATATTTT	CASSFGGGISGNTIYF
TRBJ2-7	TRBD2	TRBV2	TGTGCCAGCAGTGCGGGACTAGCGGGTGAGCAGTACTTC	CASSAGLAGEQYF
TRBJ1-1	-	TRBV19	TGTGCCAGTAGTATCCCCCCGGGTTCCAACACTGAAGCTTTCTTT	CASSIPPGSNTEAFF
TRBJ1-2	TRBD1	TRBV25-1	TGTGCCAGCAGTGAACGGAAGGGGACAGCTTATGGCTACACCTTC	CASSERKGTAYGYTF
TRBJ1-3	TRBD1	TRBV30	TGTGCCTGGAATACAGGGGATTCTGGAAACAACATATATTTT	CAWNTGDSGNNIYF
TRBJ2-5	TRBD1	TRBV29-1	TGCAGCGCCGGGGACAGGGGAGAGACCCAGTACTTC	CSAGDRGETQYF
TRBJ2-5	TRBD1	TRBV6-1	TGTGCCAGCAGTGACGGACAGGGGGAGATAGAGACCCAGTACTTC	CASSDGQGEIETQYF
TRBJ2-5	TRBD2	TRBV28	TGTGCCAGCAGTTTTGCTAGCGGCCAAGAGACCCAGTACTTC	CASSFASGQETQYF
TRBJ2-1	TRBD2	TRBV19	TGTGCCAGTAACCAGCGGGAACTCTACAATGAGCAGTTCTTC	CASNQRELYNEQFF